Shown below are 21 T cell receptor beta chains from a single sample sequenced in a study of molecular identifiers for immune sequencing clone quantification listed by TCRdb under 2018. Library preparation used PCR. Data came from an Illumina HiSeq 4000. TCRdb reprocessing: public reads trimmed at Q25 with fastp, clones called with MiXCR, in-frame beta chains kept. Rows merge per CDR3 protein into single entries with the most common DNA and genes. Here the sample has over 600,000 distinct CDR3 sequences; just under 20% occur a single time. The top ten hold roughly 0.9% of the sample. Material: naive CD8+ T cells from blood, with Jurkat cell RNA spiked in. In light of the paper, this sample's cell subset or site label describes: FACS-sorted CD8+CD4-CCR7+CD45RA+ naive T cells. These receptor sequences come from a human donor in good health. Some libraries in this study had Jurkat cell RNA spiked in.

As for this clonotype: A read error may produce the germline difference seen at one junction end. The gene calls are TRBV9 and TRBJ2-1; 8 nucleotides agree with TRBD2. This CDR3 is built from 13 residues. Germline assignment: CDR1 SGDLS and CDR2 YYNGEE. Here the CDR3 reads CASSGPAGETSSF. CDR3 nucleotide sequence: TGTGCCAGCAGCGGGCCAGCGGGGGAAACTTCTAGCTTC.

Of note for this clonotype: A read error may produce the germline difference seen at one junction end. This chain uses TRBV30 with TRBJ2-2; possibly TRBD2 for D (5 bases). Per the germline V gene, CDR1 is GTSNPN and CDR2 is SVGIG (reference sequence). The length of the CDR3 is 13 residues. Here the CDR3 reads CAWSERYTGELLF. The CDR3 nucleotides read TGTGCCTGGAGTGAAAGGTACACCGGGGAGCTGCTTTTT.

On this clonotype: A junction end diverges from the germline sequence, so it may reflect a read error. The chain links TRBV9 to TRBJ1-1; unclear D gene. The CDR3 covers 13 residues. Germline V gene data show CDR1 as SGDLS and CDR2 as YYNGEE. The CDR3: CASSVAGYTEVFF. CDR3 nucleotide sequence: TGTGCCAGCAGCGTAGCGGGCTACACTGAAGTTTTCTTT.

This clonotype came up many times. The rearrangement uses TRBV7-6 and TRBJ2-1; TRBD2 aligns across 10 bases. The J segment lost 8 bases and the V segment lost 2 bases, leaving 6 bases of the junction unmatched. From germline, CDR1 is SGHVS and CDR2 FNYEAQ. The CDR3 has 15 residues. CDR3 sequence (DNA): TGTGCCAGCAGCTTACTAGCGGGGGCCGGGGATGAGCAGTTCTTC. Protein: CASSLLAGAGDEQFF.

The chain couples TRBV29-1 to TRBJ2-3, with D unclear. Trimming pared 0 bases from V and 3 bases from J, leaving 4 bases between. The CDR3 has 12 residues. CDR1 is SQVTM, CDR2 ANQGSEA, per germline. CDR3 residues: CSVEEGTDTQYF. The CDR3 region has the DNA TGCAGCGTTGAAGAAGGAACAGATACGCAGTATTTT.

Many counts were recorded for this clonotype. The genes are TRBV5-1 and TRBJ2-1; D gene uncertain. V gave up 2 bases and J gave up 4 bases, with 10 bases separating them. The CDR3 has 14 residues. Germline CDR1 and CDR2: SGHRS and YFSETQ. CDR3 nucleotides: TGCGCCAGCAGCTTAGATGTCGGTTACAATGAGCAGTTCTTC. Its translation is CASSLDVGYNEQFF. Supplemented by reference TRBV5-1 and TRBJ2-1, the full variable domain reads KAGVTQTPRYLIKTRGQQVTLSCSPISGHRSVSWYQQTPGQGLQFLFEYFSETQRNKGNFPGRFSGRQFSNSRSEMNVSTLELGDSALYLCASSLDVGYNEQFFGPGTRLTVL.

The chain carries TRBV7-8 and TRBJ1-1; no reliable D call. Germline CDR1 SGHVS, CDR2 FQNEAQ. The CDR3 is 14 residues long. Trimming cost V 8 bases and J 1 base, with 14 bases left between them. The CDR3 DNA sequence: TGTGCCAGCCACCCTCCGGATTGGAACACTGAAGCTTTCTTT. Translation gives CASHPPDWNTEAFF.

The sample holds many counts of this clonotype. V gene TRBV14 combines with J gene TRBJ2-3, with D perhaps TRBD1 (5 bases). The CDR3 runs to 13 residues. Germline values: CDR1 SGHDN, CDR2 FVKESK. V was cut by 3 bases and J by 6 bases, with 10 bases left in between. The CDR3 region has the DNA TGTGCCAGCAGCCACCAGGGCTCCGATACGCAGTATTTT. Its protein product is CASSHQGSDTQYF. Supplemented by reference TRBV14 and TRBJ2-3, the full variable domain reads EAGVTQFPSHSVIEKGQTVTLRCDPISGHDNLYWYRRVMGKEIKFLLHFVKESKQDESGMPNNRFLAERTGGTYSTLKVQPAELEDSGVYFCASSHQGSDTQYFGPGTRLTVL.

This clonotype has at least ten counts. V and J are TRBV7-9 and TRBJ1-4; 12 bases line up with TRBD1. With 5 bases clipped from V and 6 bases from J, the junction kept 4 bases outside the gene matches. The CDR3 loop spans 15 amino acids. Germline V gene sequence: CDR1 SEHNR, CDR2 FQNEAQ (reference sequence). The CDR3 DNA is TGTGCCAGCAGCAGGGGACAGGGGGCAGATGAAAAACTGTTTTTT. Translated, it gives CASSRGQGADEKLFF.

This clonotype was detected a few times. A clone one base away is much larger, so this may be a read error. Given the absence of the conserved phenylalanine or tryptophan at the CDR3 end, a read error is likely. The chain carries TRBV28 and TRBJ1-1; possibly TRBD1 for D (5 bases). The CDR3 has 14 residues. The V and J ends lost 6 bases and 4 bases respectively, with 15 bases between them. Germline V CDR1 and CDR2: MDHEN, SYDVKM. The CDR3 is CASREPGGGTEAFL. In DNA, the CDR3 is TGTGCCAGCAGGGAACCGGGGGGAGGCACTGAAGCTTTCCTT.

Note on this clonotype: A much larger clone differs from this one at a single base, so this may be a read error. Because it lacks the conserved phenylalanine or tryptophan at the end, this CDR3 is likely a read error. The DNA is omitted, as the CDR3 cannot be located on it reliably, and the CDR3 follows TCRdb's listing. The chain joins TRBV21-1 to TRBJ2-3; the D call of TRBD2 is as the table states it, not checked on the DNA. TRBV21-1 is a documented pseudogene. The CDR3 length is 15 residues, termini included. CDR3 in amino acids: CASSIGLAGRYTQYS.

This clonotype has more than one count but fewer than ten. The V and J genes are TRBV20-1 and TRBJ2-7, with D perhaps assigned TRBD1 or TRBD2 (5 bases each). There are 13 residues in the CDR3. V was cut by 0 bases and J by 4 bases, with 10 bases left in between. Germline V gives CDR1 DFQATT, CDR2 SNEGSKA (reference sequence). CDR3 nucleotides: TGCAGTGCTAGAGAGGGACCCTCTTACGAGCAGTACTTC. It specifies CSAREGPSYEQYF.

Note on this clonotype: This likely comes from a read error, as the CDR3 has no conserved phenylalanine or tryptophan at its end. The CDR3 region is CASSLLTPGQGGHEQYS. As DNA, the CDR3 is TGTGCCAGCAGCTTGCTTACCCCGGGACAGGGGGGTCACGAGCAGTACTCC. The chain couples TRBV7-9 to TRBJ2-7, with 11 nucleotides matching TRBD1. The CDR3 is 17 amino acids. CDR1 SEHNR and CDR2 FQNEAQ come from the germline V gene (reference sequence). Trimming cost V 3 bases and J 5 bases; bases outside gene matches: 12.

Comment on this clonotype: One base away lies a much larger clone, so this may be a sequencing read error. This rearrangement joins TRBV12-3 or TRBV12-4 to TRBJ2-7; 12 positions agree with TRBD2. CDR3 length equals 18 residues. V lost 3 bases to trimming and J lost 6 bases; unmatched junction nucleotides: 15. The CDR3 bases are TGTGCCAGCAGTTTTGCAGAGGAGACACTAGCGGGAGGAAGCGAGCAGTACTTC. Its protein product is CASSFAEETLAGGSEQYF.

The chain has TRBV18 and TRBJ2-3, with unresolved D. The CDR3 runs 12 residues. CDR1 and CDR2 from the germline V gene are KGHSH and LQKENI. The germline V and J ends were trimmed by 5 bases and 6 bases, with 9 bases remaining between them. CDR3 loop: CASSDNGDTQYF. CDR3 coding DNA: TGTGCCAGCTCAGACAATGGGGATACGCAGTATTTT.

This clonotype was recorded at least ten times. A read error may produce the germline difference seen at one junction end. The CDR3, as DNA: TGTGCCAGCAGTCAGAACAGGGGACAAGGGACCCAGTACTTC. It specifies CASSQNRGQGTQYF. V gene TRBV7-9 combines with J gene TRBJ2-5; TRBD1 matches at 7 bases. CDR1 and CDR2 (germline): SEHNR, FQNEAQ (reference sequence). The CDR3 contains 14 residues. Full variable domain (missing parts from reference TRBV7-9 and TRBJ2-5): DTGVSQNPRHKITKRGQNVTFRCDPISEHNRLYWYRQTLGQGPEFLTYFQNEAQLEKSRLLSDRFSAERPKGSFSTLEIQRTEQGDSAMYLCASSQNRGQGTQYFGPGTRLLVL.

This clonotype was counted only a few times. A much larger clone differs by one base, so this may be a read error. CDR3 sequence: CASRLDPSGANVLTF. CDR3 DNA sequence: TGTGCCAGCAGACTTGACCCCTCTGGGGCCAACGTCCTGACTTTC. This chain uses TRBV7-3 with TRBJ2-6; D remains ambiguous. Deletions cut 6 bases from V and 0 bases from J, with 9 bases between. Germline V lookup: CDR1 SGHTA, CDR2 FQGTGA. The CDR3 is 15 amino acids.

This clonotype was detected ten times or more. The rearrangement joins TRBV12-3 or TRBV12-4 to TRBJ2-2; the D call may be TRBD1 or TRBD2 (5 bases each). V was shortened by 3 bases and J by 5 bases, with 10 bases between the two germline ends. The CDR3 has 14 residues. This chain's CDR3 is CASSFSGRTGELFF. The CDR3 nucleotides are TGTGCCAGCAGTTTTTCGGGGCGAACCGGGGAGCTGTTTTTT.

At least ten counts were recorded for this clonotype. The gene calls are TRBV28 and TRBJ2-7; 7 bases map to TRBD1. This CDR3 contains 15 residues. Trimming at V came to 3 bases and at J to 3 bases, leaving 8 bases not matched to a gene. Germline V CDR1 and CDR2: MDHEN, SYDVKM. CDR3 residues: CASSFGDSHIYEQYF. For the CDR3, the DNA is TGTGCCAGCAGTTTCGGGGACAGCCATATCTACGAGCAGTACTTC.

There are a few counts of this clonotype. This sequence joins TRBV3-1 and TRBJ2-7, with TRBD2 matching over 10 bases. V shed 6 bases and J 3 bases; nucleotides not matched to a gene: 8. Germline loops: CDR1 LGHDT, CDR2 YNNKEL (reference sequence). This CDR3 comprises 15 residues. CDR3 in amino acids: CASRSGTSVLYEQYF. DNA for the CDR3: TGTGCCAGCAGATCCGGGACTAGCGTCCTCTACGAGCAGTACTTC.

This clonotype was recorded at least ten times. The chain has TRBV7-9 and TRBJ1-2; possibly TRBD1 for D (5 bases). The CDR3 length is 13 residues. Germline V gene data show CDR1 as SEHNR and CDR2 as FQNEAQ (reference sequence). V shed 2 bases and J shed 7 bases, with 11 bases lying between them. Written as DNA, the CDR3 is TGTGCCAGCAGCTTAACGTCAGGGCTTGGCTACACCTTC. Its protein product is CASSLTSGLGYTF.